This T cell receptor (beta chain) came from a study of T-cell memory formation after mild COVID-19. Constant-segment primers were used for 5'RACE, and the resulting TCR alpha and TCR beta cDNA libraries carried sample barcodes and UMIs. TCRdb re-called the 5' RACE reads with MiXCR, one entry per CDR3 protein. The sample yields about 410,000 distinct CDR3 sequences, more than 20% seen once. The V end lost 8 bases, the J end lost 0 bases, and 16 bases lay between the germline ends. Germline-derived CDR1 and CDR2 are MDHEN and SYDVKM. CDR3 length: 15 residues. Findings and limits, study-wide: Whether second-wave clones peaking at day 37 were SARS-CoV-2 specific went unconfirmed. Whereas later expanders leaned CD4+, clones contracting day 15 to 85 showed a balanced CD4/CD8 makeup. Detection of some responders pre-infection suggested pre-existing cross-reactive memory T cells participated.

With respect to this clonotype: What it binds is not known.

This chain links TRBV28 with TRBJ2-5; tentatively, D is TRBD1 (5 bases). This sequence originates from an adult woman who had mild COVID-19 (a few samples of this study predate the infection). Cell type and time point are not known. The sequencing input was PBMCs or a T cell subset sorted from them (not recorded which). The CDR3 loop reads CASDSNRLYQETQYF. The CDR3 DNA follows: TGTGCCAGCGACTCTAACAGGCTGTACCAAGAGACCCAGTACTTC.